These 3 T cell receptor beta chains came from one sample sequenced in a study of OX40 agonist ivuxolimab in advanced cancers. The table came from immunoSEQ multiplex PCR; TCRdb's copy has only in-frame clones and leaves some out. Of about 28,000 clones listed, approximately 81% were seen once; the top ten hold 15% to 20%. The sequenced sample was CD4+ or CD8+ T cells sorted from blood, obtained in a trial of the OX40 agonist ivuxolimab. These receptors were collected from an adult with an advanced solid tumor such as melanoma, head and neck, liver or kidney cancer.

This clone was detected only a few times. The chain is built from TRBV7-6 and TRBJ2-1, with 9 bases that match TRBD1. From germline, CDR1 is SGHVS and CDR2 FNYEAQ. The length of the CDR3 is 14 residues. V shed 3 bases and J 8 bases; nucleotides not matched to a gene: 5. The DNA of the CDR3 is TGTGCCAGCAGCTTTGGACAGGGGACCGATGAGCAGTTCTTC. It yields the protein CASSFGQGTDEQFF.

This chain uses TRBV27 with TRBJ1-5, with 7 bases fitting TRBD1. Germline values: CDR1 MNHEY, CDR2 SMNVEV (reference sequence). The CDR3 spans 14 residues. Germline trimming cut 6 bases from V and 5 bases from J; bases unmatched to any gene: 7. The CDR3, as DNA: TGTGCCAGCAGGTCGACAGGGTCGGATCAGCCCCAGCATTTT. Translation: CASRSTGSDQPQHF.

The rearrangement uses TRBV21-1 and TRBJ1-1; the table's D call, TRBD1, has no DNA check behind it. TRBV21-1 is a recognized pseudogene. CDR3 length: 17 residues. The CDR3 is CASSISGDRGRVSEAFF. The CDR3 DNA sequence: TGTGCCAGCAGCATTTCCGGGGACAGGGGGAGGGTCTCTGAAGCTTTCTTT.